Shown below are 24 T cell receptor beta chains from a single sample sequenced in a study of blood T cell repertoires in COVID-19. Clones were sequenced by immunoSEQ multiplex PCR, and TCRdb holds only the in-frame ones, with some missing. This sample yields some 380,000 clones, of which 81% are seen a single time; under 1.2% belongs to the top ten. The sequenced sample was peripheral blood. These receptors were obtained from a human donor with acute or convalescent COVID-19. The donor label of this sample is uncertain.

This clone was picked up one time. The chain couples TRBV25-1 to TRBJ1-2; 10 bases are a match to TRBD1. This CDR3 contains 14 residues. Trimming cost V 2 bases and J 5 bases; bases outside gene matches: 2. From germline, CDR1 is MGHDK and CDR2 SYGVNS. The CDR3 DNA reads as TGTGCCAGCAGTGAACTGGGACAGGGGTATGGCTACACCTTC. Its protein is CASSELGQGYGYTF.

The V and J genes are TRBV10-2 and TRBJ1-6; weak D call: TRBD1 (5 bases). Germline lookup yields CDR1 WSHSY and CDR2 SAAADI. Trimming left V 4 bases short and J 6 bases short, with 7 bases between. CDR3 length: 13 amino acids. The CDR3 is CASSGQGNSPLHF. CDR3 bases: TGCGCCAGCAGTGGTCAGGGTAATTCACCCCTCCACTTT.

The V gene is TRBV6-5, the J gene TRBJ2-7; weak D call: TRBD2 (6 bases). Germline V gene sequence: CDR1 MNHEY, CDR2 SVGAGI. V lost 2 bases and J 0 bases, leaving 14 bases between the germline ends. The CDR3 totals 16 residues. The CDR3: CASSYTGGRGSYEQYF. In nucleotides, the CDR3 is TGTGCCAGCAGTTACACCGGGGGACGGGGCTCCTACGAGCAGTACTTC.

This rearrangement joins TRBV5-5 to TRBJ2-5, with a weak D call TRBD1 (6 bases). The CDR3 runs 17 residues. Germline V gives CDR1 SGHKS, CDR2 YYEKEE (reference sequence). V lost 2 bases to trimming and J lost 2 bases, with 19 bases between them. The CDR3: CASSFAPRPGTQETQYF. The CDR3 DNA follows: TGTGCCAGCAGCTTCGCACCGCGGCCAGGGACACAAGAGACCCAGTACTTC.

The genes are TRBV6-5 and TRBJ1-2; no clear D. V lost 6 bases and J 7 bases, leaving 12 bases between the germline ends. The CDR3 totals 12 residues. CDR1 is MNHEY and CDR2 is SVGAGI in the germline V gene. The CDR3 here is CASSRDGSGYTF. Here the CDR3 DNA reads TGTGCCAGCAGCCGAGACGGGAGTGGCTACACCTTC.

The chain employs TRBV7-2 and TRBJ1-2; TRBD1 might be the D (6 bases). Trimming removed 4 bases at V and 8 bases at J, with 14 bases between. Looked up from germline, CDR1 is SGHTA and CDR2 is FQGNSA. CDR3 size: 13 residues. The DNA for the CDR3 is TGTGCCAGCAGCTCGGACAGACGAGGGGGCTACACCTTC. This encodes CASSSDRRGGYTF.

The chain uses TRBV30 and TRBJ2-3; D not certain. V was pared by 5 bases and J by 6 bases, with 9 bases between. Germline V gene data show CDR1 as GTSNPN and CDR2 as SVGIG (reference sequence). The CDR3 loop spans 11 amino acids. This CDR3 reads CAWQVGDTQYF. DNA for the CDR3: TGTGCCTGGCAAGTCGGTGATACGCAGTATTTT.

This chain connects TRBV4-1 to TRBJ1-1, with D possibly being TRBD1 (5 bases). Germline CDR1 reads MGHRA; CDR2 reads YSYEKL. This CDR3 region has 14 residues. Between the trimmed V and J ends, which lost 0 bases and 5 bases, there was a span of 10 bases. The CDR3 here is CASSQDVTATEAFF. The CDR3 bases are TGCGCCAGCAGCCAAGATGTGACAGCAACTGAAGCTTTCTTT.

The genes are TRBV6-5 and TRBJ2-1, with TRBD1 matching over 9 bases. The junction had 4 bases not matched to a gene; V was cut back by 4 bases and J by 6 bases. Germline CDR1 MNHEY, CDR2 SVGAGI. The CDR3 has 14 residues. CDR3 residues: CASSFGTGINEQFF. DNA for the CDR3: TGTGCCAGCAGTTTCGGGACAGGGATCAATGAGCAGTTCTTC.

This clone came up a few times. V and J are TRBV20-1 and TRBJ1-4; no firm D call. Deletions cut 5 bases from V and 8 bases from J, with 9 bases between. From germline, CDR1 is DFQATT and CDR2 SNEGSKA (reference sequence). This CDR3 comprises 11 residues. The CDR3, as DNA: TGCAGTGCTTTTACTTTCGAAAAACTGTTTTTT. This codes for CSAFTFEKLFF.

The V and J genes are TRBV9 and TRBJ1-1; the D is unclear. CDR1 is SGDLS, CDR2 YYNGEE, per germline. V was pared by 0 bases and J by 2 bases, with 8 bases between. The CDR3 extends over 14 amino acids. CDR3 in amino acids: CASSVVLANTEAFF. CDR3 DNA sequence: TGTGCCAGCAGCGTAGTCCTGGCAAACACTGAAGCTTTCTTT. Based on the CDR3 plus reference TRBV9 and TRBJ1-1, the full variable domain is DSGVTQTPKHLITATGQRVTLRCSPRSGDLSVYWYQQSLDQGLQFLIQYYNGEERAKGNILERFSAQQFPDLHSELNLSSLELGDSALYFCASSVVLANTEAFFGQGTRLTVV.

CDR3 DNA sequence: TGTGCCAGCAGCCCGGAGAGCTCTGGAAACACCATATATTTT. The encoded protein is CASSPESSGNTIYF. The V gene is TRBV7-2, the J gene TRBJ1-3; no reliable D call. The V and J ends lost 5 bases and 0 bases respectively, with 8 bases between them. Germline lookup yields CDR1 SGHTA and CDR2 FQGNSA. The CDR3 loop spans 14 amino acids.

This chain links TRBV25-1 with TRBJ2-7; a weak D match, TRBD2 (6 bases). With 6 bases removed from V and 6 bases from J, the gap between germline ends came to 27 bases. Germline V gene lookup returns CDR1 MGHDK and CDR2 SYGVNS. The CDR3 runs 17 residues. The CDR3 sequence: CASSGGQGQTPLREQYF. DNA of the CDR3: TGTGCCAGCAGCGGGGGTCAAGGCCAAACTCCGCTACGCGAGCAGTACTTC.

This sequence joins TRBV7-9 and TRBJ1-1; no definite D call. Germline CDR1 is SEHNR and CDR2 is FQNEAQ (reference sequence). The CDR3 sequence is 17 residues long. With 4 bases removed from V and 2 bases from J, the gap between germline ends came to 20 bases. The CDR3 nucleotides read TGTGCCAGCAGCTCCCCCCCGGGGATAACCCACAACACTGAAGCTTTCTTT. This sequence encodes CASSSPPGITHNTEAFF.

The chain combines TRBV7-2 with TRBJ1-1; possible D gene TRBD1, 5 bases. There are 14 residues in the CDR3. CDR1 and CDR2 from the germline V gene are SGHTA and FQGNSA. Trimming left V 1 base short and J 3 bases short, with 9 bases between. This CDR3 reads CASSLGQWDTEAFF. The CDR3 nucleotides are TGTGCCAGCAGCTTAGGACAGTGGGACACTGAAGCTTTCTTT. Supplemented by reference TRBV7-2 and TRBJ1-1, the full variable domain reads GAGVSQSPSNKVTEKGKDVELRCDPISGHTALYWYRQSLGQGLEFLIYFQGNSAPDKSGLPSDRFSAERTGGSVSTLTIQRTQQEDSAVYLCASSLGQWDTEAFFGQGTRLTVV.

The J gene is TRBJ1-5, the V gene TRBV24-1; 8 bases map to TRBD1. Germline V gene sequence: CDR1 KGHDR, CDR2 SFDVKD. The CDR3 is 16 amino acids. Trimming removed 6 bases from V and 9 bases from J; junction bases left unmatched: 15. This chain's CDR3 is CATSPLDRGLPWPQHF. The DNA for the CDR3 is TGTGCCACCAGTCCACTAGACAGGGGCCTGCCGTGGCCCCAGCATTTT.

This clone showed up just once. The chain carries TRBV24-1 and TRBJ1-1, with D uncertain. Germline V gives CDR1 KGHDR, CDR2 SFDVKD. The CDR3 has 15 amino acids. V shed 1 base and J shed 3 bases, with 11 bases lying between them. In DNA, the CDR3 is TGTGCCACCAGTGATTTCGTTCCGGGATACACTGAAGCTTTCTTT. Translating it yields CATSDFVPGYTEAFF.

The rearrangement uses TRBV7-6 and TRBJ2-7, with 8 nucleotides matching TRBD2. Trimming cost V 5 bases and J 2 bases; bases outside gene matches: 8. Germline CDR1 and CDR2: SGHVS and FNYEAQ. The CDR3 is 15 residues long. The CDR3 DNA sequence: TGTGCCAGCAGCCCCGGACGGGAGGGTACCTACGAGCAGTACTTC. Protein sequence: CASSPGREGTYEQYF.

This clone was recorded a few times. The gene calls are TRBV30 and TRBJ1-3; no clear D gene. V was pared by 0 bases and J by 0 bases, with 12 bases between. This CDR3 contains 16 residues. CDR1 is GTSNPN, CDR2 SVGIG, per germline (reference sequence). The CDR3 DNA reads as TGTGCCTGGAGTGTAATGGGCAGCATCTCTGGAAACACCATATATTTT. Its protein is CAWSVMGSISGNTIYF.

The rearrangement uses TRBV6-6 and TRBJ1-5, with TRBD1 identical over 9 bases. V gave up 6 bases and J gave up 1 base; unmatched junction bases: 7. In germline, CDR1 is MNHNY, CDR2 SVGAGI (reference sequence). This CDR3 is built from 16 residues. DNA of the CDR3: TGTGCCAGCAGCCGATTGGGACAGGGAAGCAATCAGCCCCAGCATTTT. This codes for CASSRLGQGSNQPQHF.

This clone was recorded only once. V and J are TRBV27 and TRBJ1-1; D is undetermined. The germline gives CDR1 MNHEY, CDR2 SMNVEV (reference sequence). Trimming removed 7 bases at V and 2 bases at J, with 14 bases between. CDR3 size: 14 residues. The CDR3 DNA reads as TGTGCCAGCACGTCGGAGGGCCTAAACACTGAAGCTTTCTTT. This translates into CASTSEGLNTEAFF.

The chain is built from TRBV30 and TRBJ1-5; 9 bases align to TRBD1. The trim removed 4 bases at V and 0 bases at J, leaving 4 bases unmatched. Germline CDR1 GTSNPN, CDR2 SVGIG (reference sequence). The CDR3 covers 15 residues. CDR3 amino acids: CAWTGQGLSNQPQHF. Here the CDR3 DNA reads TGTGCCTGGACGGGACAGGGCCTTAGCAATCAGCCCCAGCATTTT.

This rearrangement joins TRBV5-5 to TRBJ1-6; 9 bases align to TRBD1. Germline V CDR1 and CDR2: SGHKS, YYEKEE (reference sequence). The CDR3 totals 11 residues. The J segment lost 17 bases and the V segment lost 4 bases, leaving 4 bases of the junction unmatched. The CDR3 DNA reads TGTGCCAGCAGCCCCGGGACAGGGTTCCACTTT. Its protein product is CASSPGTGFHF. Full variable domain (missing parts from reference TRBV5-5 and TRBJ1-6): DAGVTQSPTHLIKTRGQQVTLRCSPISGHKSVSWYQQVLGQGPQFIFQYYEKEERGRGNFPDRFSARQFPNYSSELNVNALLLGDSALYLCASSPGTGFHFGNGTRLTVT.

This sequence joins TRBV19 and TRBJ2-3; 10 bases are a match to TRBD2. Germline V gene lookup returns CDR1 LNHDA and CDR2 SQIVND (reference sequence). With V trimmed by 5 bases and J by 1 base, 9 bases remained unmatched. CDR3 length: 17 amino acids. The CDR3 coding sequence is TGTGCCAGTAGTCCCGGGCCAGCGGGAGGGCGCACAGATACGCAGTATTTT. It codes for CASSPGPAGGRTDTQYF.